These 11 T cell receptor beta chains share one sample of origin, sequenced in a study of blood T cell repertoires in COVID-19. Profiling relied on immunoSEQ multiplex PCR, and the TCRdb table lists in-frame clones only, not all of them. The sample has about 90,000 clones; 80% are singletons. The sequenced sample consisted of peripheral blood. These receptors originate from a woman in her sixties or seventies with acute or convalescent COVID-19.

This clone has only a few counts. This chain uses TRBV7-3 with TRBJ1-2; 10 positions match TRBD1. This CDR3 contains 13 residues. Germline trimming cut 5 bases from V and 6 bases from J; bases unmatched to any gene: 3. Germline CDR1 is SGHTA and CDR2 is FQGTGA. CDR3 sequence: CASSQTGGNGYTF. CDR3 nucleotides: TGTGCCAGCAGCCAGACAGGGGGCAATGGCTACACCTTC.

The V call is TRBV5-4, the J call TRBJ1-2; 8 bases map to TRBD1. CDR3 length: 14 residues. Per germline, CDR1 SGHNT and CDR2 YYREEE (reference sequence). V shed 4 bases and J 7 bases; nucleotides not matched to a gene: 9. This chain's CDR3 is CASSVGQAVVGYTF. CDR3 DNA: TGTGCCAGCAGCGTGGGACAGGCCGTAGTTGGCTACACCTTC. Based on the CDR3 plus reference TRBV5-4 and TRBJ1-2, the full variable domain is ETGVTQSPTHLIKTRGQQVTLRCSSQSGHNTVSWYQQALGQGPQFIFQYYREEENGRGNFPPRFSGLQFPNYSSELNVNALELDDSALYLCASSVGQAVVGYTFGSGTRLTVV.

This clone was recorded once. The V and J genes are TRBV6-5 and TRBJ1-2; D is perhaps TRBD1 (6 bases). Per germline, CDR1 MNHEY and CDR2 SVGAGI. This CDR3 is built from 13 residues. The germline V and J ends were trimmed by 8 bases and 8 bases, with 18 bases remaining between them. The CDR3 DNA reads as TGTGCCAGCGGCCTGGGGGGGCAGTTCGGCTACACCTTC. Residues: CASGLGGQFGYTF.

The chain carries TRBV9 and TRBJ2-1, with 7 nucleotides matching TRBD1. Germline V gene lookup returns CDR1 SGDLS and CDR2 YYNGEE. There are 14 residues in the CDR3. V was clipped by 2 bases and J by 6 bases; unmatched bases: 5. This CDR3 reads CASSVGAGGNEQFF. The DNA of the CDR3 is TGTGCCAGCAGCGTCGGCGCAGGGGGCAATGAGCAGTTCTTC.

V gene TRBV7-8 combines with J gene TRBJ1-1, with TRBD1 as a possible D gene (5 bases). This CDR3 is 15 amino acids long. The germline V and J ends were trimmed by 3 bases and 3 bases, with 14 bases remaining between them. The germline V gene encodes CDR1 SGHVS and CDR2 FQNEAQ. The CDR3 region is CASSLNSGTDTEAFF. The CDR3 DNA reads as TGTGCCAGCAGCTTGAATTCAGGGACTGACACTGAAGCTTTCTTT.

DNA of the CDR3: TGTGCCAGCAGCTTAGCGTCCACCCAGAGCAATCAGCCCCAGCATTTT. Encoded protein: CASSLASTQSNQPQHF. The chain employs TRBV7-2 and TRBJ1-5; D unclear. V lost 0 bases, J lost 1 base, and 10 bases lay in between. Germline CDR1 and CDR2: SGHTA and FQGNSA. This CDR3 region has 16 residues.

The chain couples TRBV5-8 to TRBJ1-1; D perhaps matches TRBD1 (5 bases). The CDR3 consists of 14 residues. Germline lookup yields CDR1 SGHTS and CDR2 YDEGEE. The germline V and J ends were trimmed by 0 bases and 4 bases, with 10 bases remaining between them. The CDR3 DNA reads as TGTGCCAGCAGCTTGGCCCAAGGGGTCACTGAAGCTTTCTTT. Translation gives CASSLAQGVTEAFF.

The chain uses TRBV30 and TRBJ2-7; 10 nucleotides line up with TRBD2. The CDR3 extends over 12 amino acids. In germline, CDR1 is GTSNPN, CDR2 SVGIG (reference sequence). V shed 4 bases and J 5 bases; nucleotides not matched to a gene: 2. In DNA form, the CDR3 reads TGTGCCTGGACTAGCGGGAGCCACGAGCAGTACTTC. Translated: CAWTSGSHEQYF. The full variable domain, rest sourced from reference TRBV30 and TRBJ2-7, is SQTIHQWPATLVQPVGSPLSLECTVEGTSNPNLYWYRQAAGRGLQLLFYSVGIGQISSEVPQNLSASRPQDRQFILSSKKLLLSDSGFYLCAWTSGSHEQYFGPGTRLTVT.

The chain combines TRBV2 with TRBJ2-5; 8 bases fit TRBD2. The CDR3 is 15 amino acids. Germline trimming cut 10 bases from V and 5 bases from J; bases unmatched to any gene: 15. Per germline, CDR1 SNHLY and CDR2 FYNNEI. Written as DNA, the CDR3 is TGTGCCATCGACGGGGGGCTAGCGGGCGTGGAGACCCAGTACTTC. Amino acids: CAIDGGLAGVETQYF.

The CDR3 nucleotides are TGCGCCAGCAGCTTGGACTTTGCGGGTGGCTACACCTTC. It encodes CASSLDFAGGYTF. This chain joins TRBV5-1 and TRBJ1-2; unclear D gene. The ends were cut back, 0 bases at V and 7 bases at J, with 10 bases in the middle. The CDR3 covers 13 residues. Germline CDR1 SGHRS, CDR2 YFSETQ.

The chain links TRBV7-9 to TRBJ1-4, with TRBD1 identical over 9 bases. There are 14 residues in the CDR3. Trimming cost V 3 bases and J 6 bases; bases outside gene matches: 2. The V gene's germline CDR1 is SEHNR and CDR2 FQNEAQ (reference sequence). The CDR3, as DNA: TGTGCCAGCAGCTTGGGACAGGGTCATGAAAAACTGTTTTTT. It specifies CASSLGQGHEKLFF.